This T cell receptor (beta chain) originates from a study of T cell responses to AZD1222 COVID-19 vaccine. The study, taken as a whole, reports: Spike-specific TCRs gained breadth and depth after people received two AZD1222 doses.

A word on this clone: Its cognate antigen is unknown.

Profiling relied on immunoSEQ multiplex PCR, and the TCRdb table lists in-frame clones only, not all of them. The data contain 100,000 to 150,000 clones, approximately 90% of them singletons. With V trimmed by 1 base and J by 4 bases, 0 bases remained unmatched. CDR3 size: 13 residues. Germline V gene sequence: CDR1 GTSNPN, CDR2 SVGIG (reference sequence). The sequencing used peripheral blood, collected 28 days after the second AZD1222 dose. This TCR was recovered from an adult who received the AZD1222 COVID-19 vaccine. J is TRBJ1-5 and V is TRBV30, with 8 nucleotides matching TRBD1. The CDR3 here is CAWSGQGNQPQHF. In DNA, the CDR3 is TGTGCCTGGAGTGGACAGGGGAATCAGCCCCAGCATTTT.